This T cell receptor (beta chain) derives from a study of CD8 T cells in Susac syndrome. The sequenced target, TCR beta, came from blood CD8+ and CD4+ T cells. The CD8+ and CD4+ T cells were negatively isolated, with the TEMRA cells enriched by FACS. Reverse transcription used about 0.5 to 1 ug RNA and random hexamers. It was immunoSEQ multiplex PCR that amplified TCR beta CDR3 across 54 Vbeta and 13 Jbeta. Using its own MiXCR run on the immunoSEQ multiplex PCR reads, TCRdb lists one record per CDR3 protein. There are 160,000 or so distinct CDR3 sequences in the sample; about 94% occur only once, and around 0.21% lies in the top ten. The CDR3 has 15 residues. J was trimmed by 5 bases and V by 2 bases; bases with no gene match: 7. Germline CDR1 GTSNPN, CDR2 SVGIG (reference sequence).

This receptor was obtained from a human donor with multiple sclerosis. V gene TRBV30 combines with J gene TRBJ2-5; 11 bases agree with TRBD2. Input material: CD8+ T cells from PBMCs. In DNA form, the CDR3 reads TGTGCCTGGAGTTTAGCGGGGGGGCCCGGGGAGACCCAGTACTTC. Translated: CAWSLAGGPGETQYF.